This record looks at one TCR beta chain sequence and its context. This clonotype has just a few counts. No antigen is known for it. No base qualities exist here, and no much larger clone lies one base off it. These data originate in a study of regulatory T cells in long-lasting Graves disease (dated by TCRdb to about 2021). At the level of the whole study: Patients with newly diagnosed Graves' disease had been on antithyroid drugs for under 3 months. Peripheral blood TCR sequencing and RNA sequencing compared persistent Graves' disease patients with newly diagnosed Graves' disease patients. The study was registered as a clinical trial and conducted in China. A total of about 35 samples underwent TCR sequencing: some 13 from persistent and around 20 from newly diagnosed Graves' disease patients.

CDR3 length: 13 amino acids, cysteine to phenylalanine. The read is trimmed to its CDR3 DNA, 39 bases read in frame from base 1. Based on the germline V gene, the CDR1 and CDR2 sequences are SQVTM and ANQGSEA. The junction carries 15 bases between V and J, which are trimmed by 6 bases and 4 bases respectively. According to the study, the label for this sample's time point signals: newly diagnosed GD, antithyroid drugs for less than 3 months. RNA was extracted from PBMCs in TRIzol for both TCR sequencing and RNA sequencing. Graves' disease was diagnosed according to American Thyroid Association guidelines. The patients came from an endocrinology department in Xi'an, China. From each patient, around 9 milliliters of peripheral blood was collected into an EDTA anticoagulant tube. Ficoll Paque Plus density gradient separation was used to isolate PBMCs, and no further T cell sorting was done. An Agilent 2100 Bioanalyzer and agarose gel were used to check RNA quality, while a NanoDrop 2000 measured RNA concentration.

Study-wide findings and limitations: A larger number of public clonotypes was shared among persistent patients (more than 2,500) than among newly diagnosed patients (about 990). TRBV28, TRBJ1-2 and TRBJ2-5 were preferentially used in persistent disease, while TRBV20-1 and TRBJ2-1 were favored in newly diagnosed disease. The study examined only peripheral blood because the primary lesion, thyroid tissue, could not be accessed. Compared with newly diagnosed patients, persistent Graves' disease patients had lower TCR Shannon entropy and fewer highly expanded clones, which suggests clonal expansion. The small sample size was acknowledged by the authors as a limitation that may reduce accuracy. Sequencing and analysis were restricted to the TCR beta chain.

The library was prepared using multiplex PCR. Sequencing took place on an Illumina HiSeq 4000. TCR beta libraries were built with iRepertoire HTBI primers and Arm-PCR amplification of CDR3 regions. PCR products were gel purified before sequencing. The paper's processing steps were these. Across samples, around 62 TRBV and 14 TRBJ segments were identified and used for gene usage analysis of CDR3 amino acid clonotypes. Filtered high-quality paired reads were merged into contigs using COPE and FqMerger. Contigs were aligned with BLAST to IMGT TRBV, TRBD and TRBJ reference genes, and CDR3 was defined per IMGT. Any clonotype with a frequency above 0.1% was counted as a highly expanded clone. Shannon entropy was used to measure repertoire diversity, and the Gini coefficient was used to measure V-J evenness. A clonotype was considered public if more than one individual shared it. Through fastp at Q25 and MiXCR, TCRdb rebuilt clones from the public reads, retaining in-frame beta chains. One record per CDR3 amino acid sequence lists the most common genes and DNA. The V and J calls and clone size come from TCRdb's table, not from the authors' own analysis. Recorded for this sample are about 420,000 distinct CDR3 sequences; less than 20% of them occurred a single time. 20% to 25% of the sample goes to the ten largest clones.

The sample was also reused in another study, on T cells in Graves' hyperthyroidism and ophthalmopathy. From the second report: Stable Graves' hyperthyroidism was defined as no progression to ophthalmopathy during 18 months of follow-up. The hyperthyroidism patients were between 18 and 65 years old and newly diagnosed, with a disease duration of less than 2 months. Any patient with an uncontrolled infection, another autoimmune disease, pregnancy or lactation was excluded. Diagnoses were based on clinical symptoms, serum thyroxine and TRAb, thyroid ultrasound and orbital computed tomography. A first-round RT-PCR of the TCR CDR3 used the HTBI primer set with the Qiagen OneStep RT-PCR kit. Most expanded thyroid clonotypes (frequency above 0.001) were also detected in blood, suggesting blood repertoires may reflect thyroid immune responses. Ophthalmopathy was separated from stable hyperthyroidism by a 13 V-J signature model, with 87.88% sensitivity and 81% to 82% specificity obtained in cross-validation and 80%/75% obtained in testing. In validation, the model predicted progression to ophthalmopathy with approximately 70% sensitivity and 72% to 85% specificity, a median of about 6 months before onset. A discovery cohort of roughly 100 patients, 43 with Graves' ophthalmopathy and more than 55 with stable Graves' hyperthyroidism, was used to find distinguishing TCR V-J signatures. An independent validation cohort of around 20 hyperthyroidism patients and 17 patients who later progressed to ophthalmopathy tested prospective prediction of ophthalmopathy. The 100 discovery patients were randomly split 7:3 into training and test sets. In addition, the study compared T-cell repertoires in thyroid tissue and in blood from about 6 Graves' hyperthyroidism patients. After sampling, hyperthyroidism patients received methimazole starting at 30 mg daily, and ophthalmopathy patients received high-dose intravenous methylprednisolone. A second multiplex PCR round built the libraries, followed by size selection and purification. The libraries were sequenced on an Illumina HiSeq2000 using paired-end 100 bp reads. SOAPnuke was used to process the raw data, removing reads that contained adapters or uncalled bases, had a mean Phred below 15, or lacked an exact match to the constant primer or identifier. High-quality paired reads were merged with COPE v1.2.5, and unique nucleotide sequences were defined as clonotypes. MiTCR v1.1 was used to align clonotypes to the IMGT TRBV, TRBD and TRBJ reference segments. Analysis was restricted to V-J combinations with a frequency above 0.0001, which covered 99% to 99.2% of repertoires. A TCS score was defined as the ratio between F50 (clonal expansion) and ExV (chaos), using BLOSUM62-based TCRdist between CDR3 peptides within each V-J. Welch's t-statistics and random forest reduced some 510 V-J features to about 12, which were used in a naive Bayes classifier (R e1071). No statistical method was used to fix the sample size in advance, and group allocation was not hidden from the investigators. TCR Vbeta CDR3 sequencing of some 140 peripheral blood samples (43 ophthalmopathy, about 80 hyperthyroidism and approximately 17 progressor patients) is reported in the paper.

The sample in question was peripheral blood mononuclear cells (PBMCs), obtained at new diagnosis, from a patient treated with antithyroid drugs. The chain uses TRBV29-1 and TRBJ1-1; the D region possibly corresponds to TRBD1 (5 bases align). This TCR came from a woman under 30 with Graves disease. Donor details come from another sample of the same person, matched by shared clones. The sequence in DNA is TGCAGCGTGAAATCCGGGACTGGCACTGAAGCTTTCTTT. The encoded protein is CSVKSGTGTEAFF.